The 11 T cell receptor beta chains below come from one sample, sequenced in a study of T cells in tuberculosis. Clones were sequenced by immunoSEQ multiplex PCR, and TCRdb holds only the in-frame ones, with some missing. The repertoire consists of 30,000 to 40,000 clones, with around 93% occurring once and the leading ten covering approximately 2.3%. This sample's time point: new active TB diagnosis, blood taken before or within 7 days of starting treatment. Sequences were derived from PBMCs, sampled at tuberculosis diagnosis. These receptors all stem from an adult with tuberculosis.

CDR3: CASSNRLSGGFSPLHF. CDR3 DNA sequence: TGTGCCAGCAGCAATCGCCTTTCAGGGGGGTTTTCACCCCTCCACTTT. This chain uses TRBV28 with TRBJ1-6, with 7 bases matching TRBD1. The junction had 14 bases not matched to a gene; V was cut back by 6 bases and J by 9 bases. CDR3 length: 16 amino acids. The V gene's germline CDR1 is MDHEN and CDR2 SYDVKM.

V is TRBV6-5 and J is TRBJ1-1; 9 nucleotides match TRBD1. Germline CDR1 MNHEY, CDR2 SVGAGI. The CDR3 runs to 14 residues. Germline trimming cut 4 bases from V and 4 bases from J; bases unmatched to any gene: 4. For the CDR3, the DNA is TGTGCCAGCAGTTTGGGACAGGGTAGCACTGAAGCTTTCTTT. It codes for CASSLGQGSTEAFF.

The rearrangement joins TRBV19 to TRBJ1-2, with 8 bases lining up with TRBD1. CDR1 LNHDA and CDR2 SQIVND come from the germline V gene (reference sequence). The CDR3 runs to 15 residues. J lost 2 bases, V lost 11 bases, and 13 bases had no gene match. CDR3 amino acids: CASRKDREGNYGYTF. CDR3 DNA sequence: TGTGCCTCAAGAAAGGACAGGGAAGGAAACTATGGCTACACCTTC.

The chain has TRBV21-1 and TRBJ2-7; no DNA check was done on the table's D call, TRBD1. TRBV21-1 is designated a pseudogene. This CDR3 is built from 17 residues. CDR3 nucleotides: TGTGCCAGCAGCAAAGGAGGGGACAGGGGCAGCTCCTACGAGCAGTACGTC. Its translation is CASSKGGDRGSSYEQYV.

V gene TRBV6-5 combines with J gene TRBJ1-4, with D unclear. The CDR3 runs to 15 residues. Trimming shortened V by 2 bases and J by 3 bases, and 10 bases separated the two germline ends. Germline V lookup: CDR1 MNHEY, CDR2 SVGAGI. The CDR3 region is CASSYGGVPNEKLFF. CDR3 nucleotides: TGTGCCAGCAGTTACGGCGGGGTTCCTAATGAAAAACTGTTTTTT.

CDR3: CASAEWGVRQETQYF. For the CDR3, the DNA is TGTGCCAGCGCTGAGTGGGGGGTAAGGCAAGAGACCCAGTACTTC. This sequence joins TRBV28 and TRBJ2-5, with D possibly matching TRBD2 (6 bases). CDR1 and CDR2 (germline): MDHEN, SYDVKM. This CDR3 is 15 amino acids long. V lost 8 bases and J lost 2, with 18 bases in between.

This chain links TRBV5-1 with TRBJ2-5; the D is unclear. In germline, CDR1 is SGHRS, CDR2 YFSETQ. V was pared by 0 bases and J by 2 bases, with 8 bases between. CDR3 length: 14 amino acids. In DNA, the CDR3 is TGCGCCAGCAGCTTGGATACAGCACAAGAGACCCAGTACTTC. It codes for CASSLDTAQETQYF.

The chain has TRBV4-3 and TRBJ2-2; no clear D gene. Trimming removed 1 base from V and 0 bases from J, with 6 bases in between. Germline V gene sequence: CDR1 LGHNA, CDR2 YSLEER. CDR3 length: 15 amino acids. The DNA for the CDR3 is TGCGCCAGCAGCCAAGTTCAGGCGAACACCGGGGAGCTGTTTTTT. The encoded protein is CASSQVQANTGELFF.

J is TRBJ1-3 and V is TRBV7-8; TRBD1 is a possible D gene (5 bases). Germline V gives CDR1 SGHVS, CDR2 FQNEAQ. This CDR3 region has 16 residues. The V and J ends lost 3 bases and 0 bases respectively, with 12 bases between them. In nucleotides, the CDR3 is TGTGCCAGCAGCTTGGTGGGGCTATCCTCTGGAAACACCATATATTTT. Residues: CASSLVGLSSGNTIYF.

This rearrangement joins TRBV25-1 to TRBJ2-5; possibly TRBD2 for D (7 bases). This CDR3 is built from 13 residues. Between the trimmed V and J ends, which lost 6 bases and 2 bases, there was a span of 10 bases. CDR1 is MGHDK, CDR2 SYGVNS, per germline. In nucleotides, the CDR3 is TGTGCCAGCAGCAGGGGAGGGCAAGAGACCCAGTACTTC. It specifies CASSRGGQETQYF.

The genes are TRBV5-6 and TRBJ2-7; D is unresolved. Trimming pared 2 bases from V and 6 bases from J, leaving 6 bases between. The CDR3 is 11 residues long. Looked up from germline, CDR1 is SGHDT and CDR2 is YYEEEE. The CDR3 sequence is CASSLAGEQYF. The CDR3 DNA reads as TGTGCCAGCAGCTTAGCCGGCGAGCAGTACTTC.